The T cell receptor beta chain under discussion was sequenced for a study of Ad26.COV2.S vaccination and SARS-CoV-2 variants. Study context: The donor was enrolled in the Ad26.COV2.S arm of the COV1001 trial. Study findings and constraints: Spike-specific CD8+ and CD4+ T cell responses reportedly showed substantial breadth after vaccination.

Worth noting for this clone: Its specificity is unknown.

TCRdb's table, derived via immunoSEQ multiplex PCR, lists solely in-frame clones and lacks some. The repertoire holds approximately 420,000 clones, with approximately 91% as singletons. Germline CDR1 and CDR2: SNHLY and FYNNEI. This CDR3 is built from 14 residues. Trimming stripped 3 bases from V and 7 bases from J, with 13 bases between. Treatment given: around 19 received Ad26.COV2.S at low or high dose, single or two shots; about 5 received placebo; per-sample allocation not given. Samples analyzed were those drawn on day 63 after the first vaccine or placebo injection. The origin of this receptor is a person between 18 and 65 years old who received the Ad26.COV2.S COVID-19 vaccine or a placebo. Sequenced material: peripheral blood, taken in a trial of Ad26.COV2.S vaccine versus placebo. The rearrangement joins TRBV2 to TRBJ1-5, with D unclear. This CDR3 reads CASSDSGFSQPQHF. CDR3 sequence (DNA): TGTGCCAGCAGTGATTCAGGTTTTAGCCAGCCCCAGCATTTT.